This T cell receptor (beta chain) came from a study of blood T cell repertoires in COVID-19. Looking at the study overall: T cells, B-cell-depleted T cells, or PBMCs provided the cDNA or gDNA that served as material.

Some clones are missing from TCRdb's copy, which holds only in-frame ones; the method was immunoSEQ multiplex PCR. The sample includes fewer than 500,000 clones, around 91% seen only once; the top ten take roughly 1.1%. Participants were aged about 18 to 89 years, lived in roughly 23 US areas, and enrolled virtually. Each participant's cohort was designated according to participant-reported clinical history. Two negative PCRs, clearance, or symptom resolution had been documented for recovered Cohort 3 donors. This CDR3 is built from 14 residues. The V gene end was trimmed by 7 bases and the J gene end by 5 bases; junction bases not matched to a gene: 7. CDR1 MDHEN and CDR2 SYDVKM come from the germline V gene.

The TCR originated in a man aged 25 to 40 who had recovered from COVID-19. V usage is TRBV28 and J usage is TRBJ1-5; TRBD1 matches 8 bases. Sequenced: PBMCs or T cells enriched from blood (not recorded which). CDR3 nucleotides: TGTGCCAGCACCCTCGGGACAGGATATCAGCCCCAGCATTTT. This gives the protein CASTLGTGYQPQHF. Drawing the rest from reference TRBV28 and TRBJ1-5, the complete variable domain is DVKVTQSSRYLVKRTGEKVFLECVQDMDHENMFWYRQDPGLGLRLIYFSYDVKMKEKGDIPEGYSVSREKKERFSLILESASTNQTSMYLCASTLGTGYQPQHFGDGTRLSIL.